A single T cell receptor (beta chain) is shown here with its context. What it binds is unknown. The ends were cut back, 1 base at V and 0 bases at J, with 10 bases in the middle. Germline CDR1 reads SGHTA; CDR2 reads FQGNSA. The CDR3 runs 16 residues. These data are taken from a study of OX40 agonist ivuxolimab in advanced cancers. Study results and caveats: Individuals who were partial responders at 0.1-3.0 mg/kg had clonal expansion that ranked among the lowest. At 0.1 to 3.0 mg/kg, CD4+ and CD8+ blood T cells expanded clonally by week 6. The average count of expanded clones was higher among CD8+ T cells than among CD4+.

Produced via immunoSEQ multiplex PCR; TCRdb's table is partial and in-frame only. Here the sample spans 77,000 or so clones, 90% to 95% being singletons. This clonotype originated in an adult with an advanced solid tumor such as melanoma, head and neck, liver or kidney cancer. Sequences were derived from CD4+ or CD8+ T cells sorted from blood, sampled in a trial of the OX40 agonist ivuxolimab. The V call is TRBV7-2, the J call TRBJ1-5; perhaps TRBD1 as D (6 bases). The CDR3 nucleotides read TGTGCCAGCAGCTTAGATAGGGGGGCTAGCAATCAGCCCCAGCATTTT. Its protein product is CASSLDRGASNQPQHF. Full variable domain (missing parts from reference TRBV7-2 and TRBJ1-5): GAGVSQSPSNKVTEKGKDVELRCDPISGHTALYWYRQSLGQGLEFLIYFQGNSAPDKSGLPSDRFSAERTGGSVSTLTIQRTQQEDSAVYLCASSLDRGASNQPQHFGDGTRLSIL.